A selection of T cell receptor beta chains follows, all from one sample in a study of cytomegalovirus exposure and HLA in healthy donors. Here immunoSEQ multiplex PCR was the method, and the copy in TCRdb shows in-frame clones only, minus some. Here the sample table reports around 76,000 clones. Sequencing input: PBMCs. The receptors derive from a boy aged 10-17 years in good health and CMV-seronegative. The CDR3 runs from the conserved cysteine through the conserved F or W. Each record gives: CDR3 protein, CDR3 DNA, V gene, D gene, J gene. D genes are given only for firm matches.

CATSRETGDGEQYF,TGTGCCACCAGCAGAGAAACGGGTGATGGCGAGCAGTACTTC,TRBV15,-,TRBJ2-7
CASSPRDDPANSHLHF,TGTGCCAGCAGCCCCAGGGATGATCCCGCTAATTCACACCTCCACTTT,TRBV5-4,-,TRBJ1-6
CATGQGFLSNQPQHF,TGTGCCACCGGACAGGGTTTCCTAAGCAATCAGCCCCAGCATTTT,TRBV2,TRBD1,TRBJ1-5
CASNRPGGRAMNTEAFF,TGTGCCAGTAACCGGCCGGGGGGACGGGCGATGAACACTGAAGCTTTCTTT,TRBV19,-,TRBJ1-1
CASSPETGLTEAFF,TGTGCCAGCAGCCCCGAGACAGGGCTCACTGAAGCTTTCTTT,TRBV7-2,TRBD1,TRBJ1-1
CASSQVTGSATNEKLFF,TGCGCCAGCAGCCAAGTCACAGGGAGTGCAACTAATGAAAAACTGTTTTTT,TRBV4-3,-,TRBJ1-4
CASSLKQGTLNGYTF,TGTGCCAGCAGTCTGAAACAGGGGACTTTAAATGGCTACACCTTC,TRBV6-6,TRBD1,TRBJ1-2
CASHRALDRDGDQPQHF,TGTGCCAGCCACAGGGCTCTCGATAGGGATGGTGATCAGCCCCAGCATTTT,TRBV28,-,TRBJ1-5
CASSSPGQAGYGYTF,TGTGCCAGCAGCTCCCCGGGACAGGCGGGCTATGGCTACACCTTC,TRBV7-9,TRBD1,TRBJ1-2
CASSIFSGTSYNEQFF,TGTGCCAGTAGTATTTTTAGCGGGACCTCCTACAATGAGCAGTTCTTC,TRBV19,TRBD2,TRBJ2-1
CASSGGQNNEQFF,TGTGCCAGCAGTGGAGGACAGAACAATGAGCAGTTCTTC,TRBV6-4,-,TRBJ2-1
CASSPSGTGSGNTIYF,TGCGCCAGCAGCCCGTCAGGGACTGGATCTGGAAACACCATATATTTT,TRBV5-1,-,TRBJ1-3
CASSYIRDRATTGYTF,TGTGCCAGCAGCTATATTAGGGACAGGGCGACGACCGGCTACACCTTC,TRBV5-4,TRBD1,TRBJ1-2
CASSQEPQGASDTQYF,TGCGCCAGCAGCCAAGAGCCTCAGGGGGCCTCAGATACGCAGTATTTT,TRBV4-3,TRBD1,TRBJ2-3
CASSRRQGNTGELFF,TGTGCCAGCAGCAGGAGACAGGGGAACACCGGGGAGCTGTTTTTT,TRBV7-8,TRBD1,TRBJ2-2
CAWSVNQGNEKLFF,TGTGCCTGGAGTGTAAACCAGGGTAATGAAAAACTGTTTTTT,TRBV30,-,TRBJ1-4
CASSPAKGRGRQETQYF,TGTGCCAGCAGTCCGGCCAAGGGCAGGGGGCGTCAAGAGACCCAGTACTTC,TRBV27,TRBD1,TRBJ2-5
CATSRETGTGFGYTF,TGTGCCACCAGCAGGGAGACCGGGACAGGGTTTGGCTACACCTTC,TRBV15,TRBD1,TRBJ1-2
CASSLGGGGSYNEQFF,TGCGCCAGCAGCTTGGGGGGCGGGGGCTCCTACAATGAGCAGTTCTTC,TRBV5-1,TRBD2,TRBJ2-1
CASSLSPRANYGYTF,TGTGCCAGCAGTTTATCTCCCAGGGCTAACTATGGCTACACCTTC,TRBV27,-,TRBJ1-2
CAIRPGTGDSPLHF,TGTGCCATCAGACCCGGGACAGGGGATTCACCCCTCCACTTT,TRBV10-3,TRBD1,TRBJ1-6
CASSLRGEETQYF,TGTGCCAGCAGCTTGCGGGGTGAAGAGACCCAGTACTTC,TRBV5-6,-,TRBJ2-5
CASSPSWGRETQYF,TGTGCCAGCAGCCCTTCTTGGGGGCGGGAGACCCAGTACTTC,TRBV4-2,-,TRBJ2-5
CASSYRGSNQPQHF,TGTGCCAGTAGTTACAGGGGGAGCAATCAGCCCCAGCATTTT,TRBV19,TRBD1,TRBJ1-5
CSAEDYTEAFF,TGCAGTGCCGAGGACTACACTGAAGCTTTCTTT,TRBV20-1,-,TRBJ1-1
CASSFNGETQYF,TGTGCCAGCAGCTTCAACGGAGAGACCCAGTACTTC,TRBV5-6,-,TRBJ2-5
CASSPGQATVF,TGTGCCAGCAGCCCGGGACAGGCTACCGTCTTC,TRBV7-9,TRBD1,TRBJ1-2
CASSELSGDRGLEETQYF,TGTGCCAGCAGTGAATTGAGCGGGGACAGGGGGCTCGAGGAGACCCAGTACTTC,TRBV25-1,TRBD1,TRBJ2-5
CASSSDNRERSYGHTF,TGTGCCAGCAGCTCAGACAACAGGGAAAGGAGCTATGGCCACACCTTC,TRBV13,-,TRBJ1-2
CASSLVGTSGRNEQFF,TGTGCCAGCAGCTTAGTTGGGACTAGCGGGAGGAATGAGCAGTTCTTC,TRBV7-9,TRBD2,TRBJ2-1
CAWIPEGSYEQYF,TGTGCCTGGATCCCGGAGGGCTCCTACGAGCAGTACTTC,TRBV30,-,TRBJ2-7
CASSTLAGISNTQYF,TGTGCCAGCAGTACTCTAGCGGGGATAAGTAATACGCAGTATTTT,TRBV7-3,TRBD2,TRBJ2-3
CASSPRQLLSTNEKLFF,TGCGCCAGCAGCCCTAGACAGTTACTCTCAACTAATGAAAAACTGTTTTTT,TRBV4-1,-,TRBJ1-4
CASSLGDRAGNYGYTF,TGCGCCAGCAGCTTGGGGGACAGGGCGGGTAACTATGGCTACACCTTC,TRBV5-1,TRBD1,TRBJ1-2
CASSYSRGTPAGEQYF,TGTGCCAGCAGTTACTCGAGAGGGACACCAGCTGGGGAGCAGTACTTC,TRBV6-5,-,TRBJ2-7
CASSVGQWPSSNYGYTF,TGTGCCAGCAGCGTAGGACAATGGCCTTCTTCTAACTATGGCTACACCTTC,TRBV5-6,-,TRBJ1-2
CASSLGLAGGYEQYF,TGCGCCAGCAGCTTGGGGTTAGCGGGAGGATACGAGCAGTACTTC,TRBV5-1,TRBD2,TRBJ2-7
CASSLGGQGGNEQFF,TGTGCCAGCAGCTTGGGCGGACAGGGGGGCAATGAGCAGTTCTTC,TRBV5-4,TRBD1,TRBJ2-1
CASSLSGNSGNTIYF,TGTGCCAGCAGTTTATCGGGCAACTCTGGAAACACCATATATTTT,TRBV27,-,TRBJ1-3
CASSLGQGYGYTF,TGTGCCAGCAGCTTGGGACAGGGCTATGGCTACACCTTC,TRBV7-8,TRBD1,TRBJ1-2